Given below is one T cell receptor beta chain in context. Its antigen is unidentified. The data are from a study of T-cell reconstitution after alpha-beta-depleted transplantation in children. Study-wide points: Reported findings indicate that, about two months after transplant, alpha-beta T cells came from several hundred expanded clones, which were derived from non-depleted graft cells. A year had passed since transplant, and T-cell counts and diversity by then came mostly from newly produced T cells.

This CDR3 contains 14 residues. V lost 1 base, J lost 4 bases, and 8 bases lay in between. Unique molecular identifiers were incorporated during preparation of the TCRbeta library. TCRdb called the PCR reads again in MiXCR, with one record for every CDR3 protein. The sample holds some 200,000 distinct CDR3 sequences; around 9.2% are singletons and the top ten take 35%. The chain joins TRBV12-3 or TRBV12-4 to TRBJ1-5; D is unresolved. Sequences were derived from PBMCs, mostly from graft donor cells, sampled 360 days after TCRalphabeta/CD19-depleted stem cell transplant. The TCR comes from a male patient between 2 and 10 years old who had a stem cell transplant for acute myeloid leukemia, so the T cells may come from the graft donor. The CDR3 region is CASSLGVGNQPQHF. The CDR3 DNA sequence: TGTGCCAGCAGTTTAGGGGTGGGGAATCAGCCCCAGCATTTT.